These T cell receptor beta chains were read from a single sample in a study of shared clonotypes between healthy human individuals. Repertoires were generated with immunoSEQ multiplex PCR, while TCRdb's copy carries only in-frame clones and drops some. The top ten hold under 0.45% of the sample, which has 1,500,000 or so clones, about 98.5% seen once. What was sequenced was naive CD4+ T cells sorted from blood. All receptors derive from a man aged 30 to 39 in good health. CDR3s include the opening cysteine and the closing phenylalanine or tryptophan. A D gene is named only where the DNA matches it firmly. For some rows the clone size is stated as once, few or many, or as a class when expanded; others skip it.

j_gene: TRBJ2-7; v_gene: TRBV7-7; d_gene: -; abundance: -; CDR3nt: TGTGCTAGCAGCTTCGACCGCTCCTACGAGCAGTACTTC; CDR3aa: CASSFDRSYEQYF
j_gene: TRBJ2-3; v_gene: TRBV5-1; d_gene: TRBD2; abundance: -; CDR3nt: TGCGCCAGCAGCTTGAAAGCGGGAATAGGTTCAGATACGCAGTATTTT; CDR3aa: CASSLKAGIGSDTQYF
j_gene: TRBJ1-4; v_gene: TRBV6-6; d_gene: TRBD1; abundance: once; CDR3nt: TGTGCCAGCAGTCCCCCCGGGACAGTAGGCGAAAAACTGTTTTTT; CDR3aa: CASSPPGTVGEKLFF
j_gene: TRBJ1-3; v_gene: TRBV11-2; d_gene: TRBD1; abundance: -; CDR3nt: TGTGCCAGCAGCTTAAGCGGGCCGGGACAGGGTACGGGAAACACCATATATTTT; CDR3aa: CASSLSGPGQGTGNTIYF
j_gene: TRBJ2-3; v_gene: TRBV7-8; d_gene: -; abundance: -; CDR3nt: TGTGCCAGCAGCTTAGAGCCTAGGACGCAGTATTTT; CDR3aa: CASSLEPRTQYF
j_gene: TRBJ2-7; v_gene: TRBV5-4; d_gene: TRBD1; abundance: -; CDR3nt: TGTGCCAGCAGTCCGACAGGGAGCCTCTACGAGCAGTACTTC; CDR3aa: CASSPTGSLYEQYF
j_gene: TRBJ2-7; v_gene: TRBV11-2; d_gene: -; abundance: -; CDR3nt: TGTGCCAGCAGCTTAGATAGGACGGAAACCTACGAGCAGTACTTC; CDR3aa: CASSLDRTETYEQYF
j_gene: TRBJ2-1; v_gene: TRBV28; d_gene: TRBD2; abundance: once; CDR3nt: TGTGCCAGCAGTTCACCAGGACTAGCGGGAGGTTTCTATGAGCAGTTCTTC; CDR3aa: CASSSPGLAGGFYEQFF
j_gene: TRBJ1-5; v_gene: TRBV2; d_gene: -; abundance: -; CDR3nt: TGTGCCAGCAGTCCCCGGGGGGAGGAACAGCCCCAGCATTTT; CDR3aa: CASSPRGEEQPQHF
j_gene: TRBJ2-3; v_gene: TRBV7-2; d_gene: TRBD2; abundance: once; CDR3nt: TGTGCCAGCAGCCCGACTAGCGGGAGGGCCGCAGATACGCAGTATTTT; CDR3aa: CASSPTSGRAADTQYF
j_gene: TRBJ2-7; v_gene: TRBV28; d_gene: TRBD1; abundance: once; CDR3nt: TGTGCCAGCAGTTTCATTGACAGGGGCGTTTTTAGGGAGGAGTACTTC; CDR3aa: CASSFIDRGVFREEYF
j_gene: TRBJ1-5; v_gene: TRBV30; d_gene: -; abundance: -; CDR3nt: TGTGCCTGGAGTACCCGGGACAGCAATCAGCCCCAGCATTTT; CDR3aa: CAWSTRDSNQPQHF
j_gene: TRBJ2-2; v_gene: TRBV25-1; d_gene: -; abundance: -; CDR3nt: TGTGCCAGCAGTGTTTCAGGGAACACCGGGGAGCTGTTTTTT; CDR3aa: CASSVSGNTGELFF
j_gene: TRBJ2-3; v_gene: TRBV7-8; d_gene: TRBD2; abundance: -; CDR3nt: TGTGCCAGCAGCGAAGGACTAGCGGGAGGGTTTACAGATACGCAGTATTTT; CDR3aa: CASSEGLAGGFTDTQYF
j_gene: TRBJ1-2; v_gene: TRBV4-3; d_gene: TRBD1; abundance: -; CDR3nt: TGCGCCAGCAGCCCCCGACAGGGGCCCCTCTATGGCTACACCTTC; CDR3aa: CASSPRQGPLYGYTF
j_gene: TRBJ2-7; v_gene: TRBV30; d_gene: -; abundance: -; CDR3nt: TGTGCCTGGAGGCAGGGTTTGGGGGTTACGTACTTC; CDR3aa: CAWRQGLGVTYF
j_gene: TRBJ2-1; v_gene: TRBV2; d_gene: TRBD2; abundance: -; CDR3nt: TGTGCCAGCAAGCCTAGCGGGTTTAACAATGAGCAGTTCTTC; CDR3aa: CASKPSGFNNEQFF
j_gene: TRBJ2-7; v_gene: TRBV11-2; d_gene: -; abundance: -; CDR3nt: TGTGCCACCGCGGTCCAGGGTATGTACGAGCAGTACTTC; CDR3aa: CATAVQGMYEQYF
j_gene: TRBJ2-5; v_gene: TRBV11-3; d_gene: -; abundance: once; CDR3nt: TGTGCCAGCAGCTTCTCTAGATCAGAGACCCAGTACTTC; CDR3aa: CASSFSRSETQYF
j_gene: TRBJ2-1; v_gene: TRBV28; d_gene: -; abundance: -; CDR3nt: TGTGCCAGCCGGATTGGGCAGTTCTATGAGCAGTTCTTC; CDR3aa: CASRIGQFYEQFF
j_gene: TRBJ2-1; v_gene: TRBV5-1; d_gene: TRBD2; abundance: -; CDR3nt: TGCGCCAGCAGCTTGGTAACGGGACTAGCGGCCTCCTACAATGAGCAGTTCTTC; CDR3aa: CASSLVTGLAASYNEQFF
j_gene: TRBJ2-3; v_gene: TRBV15; d_gene: -; abundance: -; CDR3nt: TGTGCCACCAGCAGAGAAAGGATAGGGGGCACAGATACGCAGTATTTT; CDR3aa: CATSRERIGGTDTQYF
j_gene: TRBJ2-7; v_gene: TRBV7-9; d_gene: -; abundance: -; CDR3nt: TGTGCCAGCAGCTTAGTTTCAGGGGGGACGGGGGACTACGAGCAGTACTTC; CDR3aa: CASSLVSGGTGDYEQYF
j_gene: TRBJ2-7; v_gene: TRBV15; d_gene: -; abundance: -; CDR3nt: TGTGCCACCAGCAGAGGCCCGGACAGAACGTATGGGCAGTACTTC; CDR3aa: CATSRGPDRTYGQYF
j_gene: TRBJ2-3; v_gene: TRBV14; d_gene: -; abundance: -; CDR3nt: TGTGCCAGCAGCCAAGATCAGGAGGATACGCAGTATTTT; CDR3aa: CASSQDQEDTQYF
j_gene: TRBJ2-5; v_gene: TRBV21-1; d_gene: -; abundance: -; CDR3nt: TGTGCCAGCAGCTTCGAAGAGACCCAGTACTTC; CDR3aa: CASSFEETQYF
j_gene: TRBJ1-1; v_gene: TRBV18; d_gene: -; abundance: once; CDR3nt: TGTGCCAGCTCACCCACCACGGGGTTCAACACTGAAGCTTTCTTT; CDR3aa: CASSPTTGFNTEAFF
j_gene: TRBJ2-2; v_gene: TRBV9; d_gene: TRBD1; abundance: -; CDR3nt: TGTGCCAGCAGCGCGACAGGGGCATCGAACACCGGGGAGCTGTTTTTT; CDR3aa: CASSATGASNTGELFF
j_gene: TRBJ2-6; v_gene: TRBV6-1; d_gene: -; abundance: -; CDR3nt: TGTGCCAGTACCTACATTGCTGGGGCCAACGTCCTGACTTTC; CDR3aa: CASTYIAGANVLTF
j_gene: TRBJ2-1; v_gene: TRBV7-6; d_gene: TRBD2; abundance: -; CDR3nt: TGTGCCAGCAGCTCCCATGGGTTAGCGGGGGCGGGTGAGCAGTTCTTC; CDR3aa: CASSSHGLAGAGEQFF
j_gene: TRBJ2-1; v_gene: TRBV6-5; d_gene: TRBD2; abundance: -; CDR3nt: TGTGCCAGCAGCCCCGGGGGACTACCGGGAGATGAGCAGTTCTTC; CDR3aa: CASSPGGLPGDEQFF
j_gene: TRBJ2-7; v_gene: TRBV5-1; d_gene: -; abundance: -; CDR3nt: TGCGCCAGCAGCTCCCAGGGTGGCCACGAGCAGTACTTC; CDR3aa: CASSSQGGHEQYF
j_gene: TRBJ1-1; v_gene: TRBV2; d_gene: -; abundance: -; CDR3nt: TGTGCCAGCAGTGAAAGGGGTGAAGCTTTCTTT; CDR3aa: CASSERGEAFF
j_gene: TRBJ2-7; v_gene: TRBV5-8; d_gene: TRBD2; abundance: -; CDR3nt: TGTGCCAGCAGCTTGGGGGGCGGGAGCTCCCTCGAGCAGTACTTC; CDR3aa: CASSLGGGSSLEQYF
j_gene: TRBJ2-7; v_gene: TRBV7-2; d_gene: TRBD2; abundance: -; CDR3nt: TGTGCCAGCAGTTTCGGACTAGCGAGCGGGGGCGTTTCTGAGCAGTACTTC; CDR3aa: CASSFGLASGGVSEQYF
j_gene: TRBJ2-3; v_gene: TRBV18; d_gene: TRBD2; abundance: -; CDR3nt: TGTGCCAGCTCACCCCCGGGATTTTTTCTAGCGGGAGAAGATACGCAGTATTTT; CDR3aa: CASSPPGFFLAGEDTQYF
j_gene: TRBJ2-3; v_gene: TRBV7-9; d_gene: -; abundance: -; CDR3nt: TGTGCCAGCAGCTTAATACTTTTAGAGGACTCTCAGTCAGCTACGCAGTATTTT; CDR3aa: CASSLILLEDSQSATQYF
j_gene: TRBJ1-5; v_gene: TRBV28; d_gene: -; abundance: once; CDR3nt: TGTGCCAGCAGTCCTCCGGGGTTTTATCAGCCCCAGCATTTT; CDR3aa: CASSPPGFYQPQHF
j_gene: TRBJ2-2; v_gene: TRBV5-6; d_gene: TRBD2; abundance: -; CDR3nt: TGTGCCAGCAGCTTGGCCGGGACTAGCGGGAGCTTCGGCGGGGAGCTGTTTTTT; CDR3aa: CASSLAGTSGSFGGELFF
j_gene: TRBJ1-2; v_gene: TRBV10-3; d_gene: TRBD1; abundance: -; CDR3nt: TGTGCCATCAGTGAGGACAGGGGGCTAGGCTACACCTTC; CDR3aa: CAISEDRGLGYTF
j_gene: TRBJ2-3; v_gene: TRBV5-4; d_gene: -; abundance: -; CDR3nt: TGTGCCAGCAGCTTGGAAGGGGGAGGGCGCGCAGATACGCAGTATTTT; CDR3aa: CASSLEGGGRADTQYF
j_gene: TRBJ2-1; v_gene: TRBV11-2; d_gene: -; abundance: once; CDR3nt: TGTGCCAGCAGCTCAATTCCTAGCGTTAGCTCCTACAATGAGCAGTTCTTC; CDR3aa: CASSSIPSVSSYNEQFF
j_gene: TRBJ2-7; v_gene: TRBV6-6; d_gene: -; abundance: -; CDR3nt: TGTGCCAGCAGTTCTGACATAACCTACGAGCAGTACTTC; CDR3aa: CASSSDITYEQYF
j_gene: TRBJ2-1; v_gene: TRBV4-2; d_gene: -; abundance: -; CDR3nt: TGTGCCAGCAGGACGGTAGGGCTCAGCGCCTACCGCCAGACTGAGCAGTTCTTC; CDR3aa: CASRTVGLSAYRQTEQFF
j_gene: TRBJ2-7; v_gene: TRBV5-6; d_gene: -; abundance: -; CDR3nt: TGTGCCAGCAGCTTGAGGGCAGTCTCATCAGGGGAGCAGTACTTC; CDR3aa: CASSLRAVSSGEQYF
j_gene: TRBJ2-5; v_gene: TRBV6-6; d_gene: -; abundance: -; CDR3nt: TGTGCCAGCAGCCGACCCCCGGGCAACTTCCAAGAGACCCAGTACTTC; CDR3aa: CASSRPPGNFQETQYF
j_gene: TRBJ2-1; v_gene: TRBV6-5; d_gene: -; abundance: -; CDR3nt: TGTGCCAGCAGCCAATTAAATGAGCAGTTCTTC; CDR3aa: CASSQLNEQFF
j_gene: TRBJ2-7; v_gene: TRBV27; d_gene: -; abundance: -; CDR3nt: TGTGCCAGCAGTTTACACGGGTCAAACTACGAGCAGTACTTC; CDR3aa: CASSLHGSNYEQYF
j_gene: TRBJ2-1; v_gene: TRBV29-1; d_gene: TRBD2; abundance: -; CDR3nt: TGCAGCGTTGCTAGCGGGGATAACAATGAGCAGTTCTTC; CDR3aa: CSVASGDNNEQFF
j_gene: TRBJ2-1; v_gene: TRBV5-6; d_gene: TRBD1; abundance: -; CDR3nt: TGTGCCAGCAGCGTCCCGGGACAGGGTCTCAATGAGCAGTTCTTC; CDR3aa: CASSVPGQGLNEQFF
j_gene: TRBJ2-7; v_gene: TRBV5-6; d_gene: TRBD1; abundance: -; CDR3nt: TGTGCCAGCAGCTTGAAGGGGGCCGATGGGTCCTACGAGCAGTACTTC; CDR3aa: CASSLKGADGSYEQYF
j_gene: TRBJ2-5; v_gene: TRBV6-5; d_gene: TRBD1; abundance: -; CDR3nt: TGTGCCAGCAGCCTAAGCACGGACAGGGGGGAGACCCAGTACTTC; CDR3aa: CASSLSTDRGETQYF
j_gene: TRBJ1-1; v_gene: TRBV5-1; d_gene: -; abundance: -; CDR3nt: TGCGCCAGCTCACCCCCCGACAAGAACACTGAAGCTTTCTTT; CDR3aa: CASSPPDKNTEAFF
j_gene: TRBJ2-1; v_gene: TRBV7-8; d_gene: -; abundance: -; CDR3nt: TGTGCCAGCAGCTCCCGGGACTTTCTCAATGAGCAGTTCTTC; CDR3aa: CASSSRDFLNEQFF